The 29 T cell receptor beta chains given below trace back to one sample, sequenced in a study of CD8 T cells in ankylosing spondylitis. No antigen has been identified for these receptors. TCRdb re-analysed the 5' RACE reads in MiXCR, keeping a single row per CDR3 protein. Of 100,000 to 150,000 distinct CDR3 sequences in the sample, 15% to 20% were seen once. Notes on the study in general: Among TCR beta sequences, a motif of several highly homologous variants appeared characteristic of ankylosing spondylitis blood.

Sequenced material: blood, either unsorted or a sorted T cell fraction (not recorded which). The receptor set was obtained from a male donor with ankylosing spondylitis.

This clonotype has ten or more counts. The chain joins TRBV7-8 to TRBJ2-1, with D perhaps matching TRBD1 (6 bases). CDR3 length: 13 amino acids. Trimming stripped 7 bases from V and 7 bases from J, with 14 bases between. Germline V gene sequence: CDR1 SGHVS, CDR2 FQNEAQ. CDR3 DNA: TGTGCCAGCAACCTTGCACAGGGAAATGAGCAGTTCTTC. Its translation: CASNLAQGNEQFF.

In its sample, this clonotype was seen many times. This chain connects TRBV27 to TRBJ2-2, with D uncertain. This CDR3 has 14 residues. The V gene lost 2 bases and the J gene lost 1 base, with 5 bases spanning the gap. From germline, CDR1 is MNHEY and CDR2 SMNVEV (reference sequence). CDR3 protein: CASSLRVNTGELFF. The CDR3 DNA follows: TGTGCCAGCAGTTTAAGGGTGAACACCGGGGAGCTGTTTTTT.

The chain carries TRBV5-5 and TRBJ2-4, with 8 nucleotides matching TRBD1. With V trimmed by 4 bases and J by 0 bases, 9 bases remained unmatched. The CDR3 is made up of 17 amino acids. CDR1 is SGHKS and CDR2 is YYEKEE in the germline V gene (reference sequence). The CDR3 DNA reads TGTGCCAGCAGCACGTTCACAGGGGGATTAGCCAAAAACATTCAGTACTTC. Protein product: CASSTFTGGLAKNIQYF.

This clonotype was detected many times. The rearrangement joins TRBV12-3 or TRBV12-4 to TRBJ1-2; D gene unclear. V shed 8 bases and J shed 8 bases, with 21 bases lying between them. The CDR3 extends over 14 amino acids. CDR3 nucleotide sequence: TGTGCCAGCGGAATCCTTGCGGGAGGAGAGGGCTACACCTTC. As protein: CASGILAGGEGYTF.

The chain links TRBV14 to TRBJ2-1; 7 nucleotides line up with TRBD2. The CDR3 consists of 16 residues. Germline CDR1 reads SGHDN; CDR2 reads FVKESK. Trimming at V came to 3 bases and at J to 1 base, leaving 6 bases not matched to a gene. The CDR3 DNA reads as TGTGCCAGCAGCCAGGCGGGGGTTAGTTCCTACAATGAGCAGTTCTTC. It yields the protein CASSQAGVSSYNEQFF.

The rearrangement joins TRBV27 to TRBJ1-1, with 11 bases that match TRBD1. The V and J ends lost 5 bases and 3 bases, in that order; junction bases with no gene match: 5. CDR1 is MNHEY, CDR2 SMNVEV, per germline (reference sequence). The CDR3 has 15 amino acids. The CDR3 loop is CASSQGQGAYTEAFF. The CDR3 region has the DNA TGTGCCAGCAGTCAAGGACAGGGGGCTTACACTGAAGCTTTCTTT.

V and J are TRBV2 and TRBJ2-3, with 7 nucleotides matching TRBD1. CDR3 length equals 15 residues. Germline V gene sequence: CDR1 SNHLY, CDR2 FYNNEI. The trim removed 6 bases at V and 6 bases at J, leaving 12 bases unmatched. This chain's CDR3 is CASRGPGGQVDTQYF. The CDR3 DNA reads TGTGCCAGCAGGGGCCCCGGTGGACAGGTGGATACGCAGTATTTT.

This clonotype has only a few counts. The chain links TRBV6-5 to TRBJ2-7; D uncertain. Germline CDR1 and CDR2: MNHEY and SVGAGI. V lost 0 bases, J lost 2 bases, and 8 bases lay in between. This CDR3 spans 14 amino acids. The CDR3 DNA reads TGTGCCAGCAGTTACTCGGTCGGAACCTACGAGCAGTACTTC. As protein: CASSYSVGTYEQYF.

This clonotype was found a few times. The rearrangement joins TRBV27 to TRBJ2-7; D is possibly TRBD2 (6 bases). This CDR3 region has 15 residues. Germline values: CDR1 MNHEY, CDR2 SMNVEV (reference sequence). The V gene lost 8 bases and the J gene lost 2 bases, with 19 bases spanning the gap. The CDR3 DNA is TGTGCCAGCCAGCAGCAAGAGCGGGTGCCCTACGAGCAGTACTTC. It codes for CASQQQERVPYEQYF.

This clonotype was seen only a few times. The chain uses TRBV7-9 and TRBJ1-2; 7 bases map to TRBD1. Germline V gene lookup returns CDR1 SEHNR and CDR2 FQNEAQ (reference sequence). The V and J ends lost 3 bases and 4 bases, in that order; junction bases with no gene match: 2. The CDR3 totals 13 residues. CDR3 region: CASSLTGSYGYTF. The CDR3 nucleotides read TGTGCCAGCAGCTTGACAGGGAGCTATGGCTACACCTTC.

This clonotype was counted a single time. V usage is TRBV11-2 and J usage is TRBJ2-2, with D hard to call. V was shortened by 5 bases and J by 0 bases, with 22 bases between the two germline ends. In germline, CDR1 is SGHAT, CDR2 FQNNGV. The CDR3 runs 19 residues. The CDR3 nucleotides read TGTGCCAGCAGCCCCGGCTTCATGGTGCAGACCGCGAACACCGGGGAGCTGTTTTTT. This sequence encodes CASSPGFMVQTANTGELFF.

This clonotype occurred a few times. This chain links TRBV7-9 with TRBJ2-7, with D uncertain. In germline, CDR1 is SEHNR, CDR2 FQNEAQ (reference sequence). This CDR3 contains 12 residues. Trimming removed 3 bases at V and 7 bases at J, with 10 bases between. The CDR3: CASSFPNREQYF. The CDR3 DNA reads as TGTGCCAGCAGCTTTCCGAACCGGGAGCAGTACTTC.

In nucleotides, the CDR3 is TGTGCCAGCAGCGGGACTAGCGGGAGAACAGATACGCAGTATTTT. Encoded protein: CASSGTSGRTDTQYF. V and J are TRBV7-9 and TRBJ2-3; 14 positions agree with TRBD2. V lost 5 bases and J lost 3; bases outside the gene matches: 1. The CDR3 runs to 15 residues. Germline assignment: CDR1 SEHNR and CDR2 FQNEAQ (reference sequence).

The CDR3 sequence is CASSAKQGIWDQPQHF. CDR3 DNA sequence: TGTGCCAGCAGCGCCAAACAGGGTATCTGGGATCAGCCCCAGCATTTT. V gene TRBV21-1 combines with J gene TRBJ1-5; the listed D gene, TRBD1, was not tested against the DNA. TRBV21-1 is an annotated pseudogene. This CDR3 contains 16 residues.

The chain joins TRBV12-3 or TRBV12-4 to TRBJ2-1; D is ambiguous. This CDR3 comprises 15 residues. Trimming stripped 5 bases from V and 2 bases from J, with 13 bases between. The CDR3 bases are TGTGCCAGCAGTCCCCCCACAGCTCCCTACAATGAGCAGTTCTTC. Its protein is CASSPPTAPYNEQFF.

For the CDR3, the DNA is TGTGCCAGCAGCTTGGACAGGTTCATGAACACTGAAGCTTTCTTT. Its protein product is CASSLDRFMNTEAFF. This chain links TRBV6-2 or TRBV6-3 with TRBJ1-1; TRBD1 matches 7 bases. The CDR3 length is 15 residues. From germline, CDR1 is MNHEY and CDR2 SVGEGT. Trimming removed 6 bases from V and 0 bases from J; junction bases left unmatched: 7.

The chain couples TRBV9 to TRBJ2-5; 15 nucleotides match TRBD2. CDR3 length: 16 amino acids. Germline V gives CDR1 SGDLS, CDR2 YYNGEE. Trimming at V came to 4 bases and at J to 5 bases, leaving 6 bases not matched to a gene. The CDR3 bases are TGTGCCAGCAGCCCCGGGACTAGCGGGAGGACCGAGACCCAGTACTTC. Amino acid sequence: CASSPGTSGRTETQYF.

V gene TRBV6-2 or TRBV6-3 combines with J gene TRBJ1-1, with D perhaps TRBD1 (6 bases). V dropped 2 bases and J dropped 3 bases, with 13 bases sitting between them. Germline assignment: CDR1 MNHEY and CDR2 SVGEGT. The CDR3 has 15 amino acids. CDR3 in amino acids: CASSYPGHRDTEAFF. In nucleotides, the CDR3 is TGTGCCAGCAGTTACCCGGGACATCGGGACACTGAAGCTTTCTTT.

J is TRBJ2-1 and V is TRBV12-3 or TRBV12-4, with D perhaps being TRBD1 or TRBD2 (5 bases each). The CDR3 consists of 16 residues. Trimming pared 5 bases from V and 4 bases from J, leaving 18 bases between. CDR3 nucleotides: TGTGCCAGCAGTCCCAGGGACCTCTCCTCTTACAATGAGCAGTTCTTC. As protein: CASSPRDLSSYNEQFF.

The chain carries TRBV7-3 and TRBJ2-2, with D possibly called TRBD1 or TRBD2 (5 bases each). The CDR3 loop spans 17 amino acids. Trimming removed 5 bases at V and 0 bases at J, with 16 bases between. Germline V lookup: CDR1 SGHTA, CDR2 FQGTGA. The CDR3 coding sequence is TGTGCCAGCAGCAAGACAGCGGACTCCGCGAACACCGGGGAGCTGTTTTTT. It yields the protein CASSKTADSANTGELFF.

This clonotype was picked up a small number of times. The chain has TRBV5-1 and TRBJ1-1; D uncertain. Germline values: CDR1 SGHRS, CDR2 YFSETQ. The V and J ends lost 3 bases and 5 bases respectively, with 11 bases between them. The CDR3 extends over 13 amino acids. This chain's CDR3 is CASSSSGWTEAFF. The CDR3 DNA sequence: TGCGCCAGCAGCTCCTCGGGTTGGACTGAAGCTTTCTTT.

This chain uses TRBV12-5 with TRBJ1-4; D gene unclear. In germline, CDR1 is LGHNT, CDR2 FRNRAP. V was pared by 7 bases and J by 0 bases, with 9 bases between. The CDR3 totals 14 residues. CDR3 DNA: TGTGCTAGTGCCCCCCTGACAACTAATGAAAAACTGTTTTTT. It yields the protein CASAPLTTNEKLFF.

This clonotype showed up just a few times. V and J are TRBV29-1 and TRBJ1-2; 8 bases are a match to TRBD1. The CDR3 has 13 residues. CDR1 is SQVTM and CDR2 is ANQGSEA in the germline V gene. Germline trimming cut 3 bases from V and 3 bases from J; bases unmatched to any gene: 3. CDR3 in amino acids: CSVEPTGDYGYTF. DNA for the CDR3: TGCAGCGTTGAGCCGACAGGGGACTATGGCTACACCTTC.

This clonotype has just a few counts. V is TRBV24-1 and J is TRBJ1-1, with 8 bases lining up with TRBD1. Per germline, CDR1 KGHDR and CDR2 SFDVKD. The CDR3 length is 16 residues. V was clipped by 3 bases and J by 2 bases; unmatched bases: 7. The CDR3 coding sequence is TGTGCCACCAGTGATCCGCCGGACAGGGAAAACACTGAAGCTTTCTTT. Its protein product is CATSDPPDRENTEAFF.

This clonotype was seen a few times. CDR3 in amino acids: CSAREAESSTDTQYF. The CDR3 region has the DNA TGCAGTGCTAGAGAGGCAGAGTCTAGCACAGATACGCAGTATTTT. The gene calls are TRBV20-1 and TRBJ2-3, with unresolved D. The CDR3 has 15 residues. CDR1 and CDR2 from the germline V gene are DFQATT and SNEGSKA (reference sequence). V was cut by 0 bases and J by 0 bases, with 10 bases left in between.

This clonotype turned up a few times. V usage is TRBV7-8 and J usage is TRBJ2-3; D not resolved. This CDR3 region has 14 residues. The V end was cut by 3 bases, the J end by 4 bases, with 11 bases between. Germline V gives CDR1 SGHVS, CDR2 FQNEAQ. CDR3 coding DNA: TGTGCCAGCAGCTTCCTCAAAGGCTCAGATACGCAGTATTTT. Translation gives CASSFLKGSDTQYF.

This clonotype was seen only a few times. The chain employs TRBV27 and TRBJ1-5, with TRBD1 matching 8 bases. The junction had 5 bases not matched to a gene; V was cut back by 3 bases and J by 1 base. The CDR3 is made up of 16 amino acids. CDR1 MNHEY and CDR2 SMNVEV come from the germline V gene (reference sequence). CDR3 region: CASSFGTGGSNQPQHF. CDR3 bases: TGTGCCAGCAGTTTCGGAACAGGGGGGAGCAATCAGCCCCAGCATTTT.

CDR3 sequence: CASSFQGPAGANVLTF. In DNA, the CDR3 is TGTGCCAGCAGTTTTCAGGGGCCCGCTGGGGCCAACGTCCTGACTTTC. The chain couples TRBV6-5 to TRBJ2-6; D is perhaps TRBD1 (6 bases). CDR3 length: 16 amino acids. V was clipped by 4 bases and J by 2 bases, with 12 bases between them. Germline V gene data show CDR1 as MNHEY and CDR2 as SVGAGI.

J is TRBJ2-5 and V is TRBV6-1; tentative D call: TRBD2 (7 bases). Germline CDR1 MNHNS, CDR2 SASEGT. The ends were cut back, 3 bases at V and 2 bases at J, with 16 bases in the middle. CDR3 length: 16 amino acids. The CDR3 DNA sequence: TGTGCCAGCAGTGAGACGCCCGGGGGGCGGCAAGAGACCCAGTACTTC. Protein product: CASSETPGGRQETQYF.